A selection of T cell receptor beta chains follows, all from one sample in a study of blood T cell repertoires in COVID-19. Profiled with immunoSEQ multiplex PCR; TCRdb holds only in-frame clones, not every one. The table records approximately 290,000 clones, approximately 90% of them present only once. Sequenced material: peripheral blood. Receptor source: a man in his thirties or forties with acute or convalescent COVID-19. Both conserved end residues are part of each CDR3. A D gene is named only where the DNA matches it firmly. Part of the rows lack a size; the others show once, few, many or a class for expanded clones.

>TRBV2|TRBJ1-3|NA|NA
TGTGCCAGCAGGCACAGGTTTCTCTCTGGAAACACCATATATTTT
CASRHRFLSGNTIYF
>TRBV4-1|TRBJ2-1|TRBD1|NA
TGCGCCAGCAGCCAAGGGTGGGGACGGGACAGGCCCTTCTCAGAGCAGTTCTTC
CASSQGWGRDRPFSEQFF
>TRBV5-4|TRBJ2-7|TRBD2|NA
TGTGCCAGCAGCACTGGAGGCCTAGCGGGAACCTACGAGCAGTACTTC
CASSTGGLAGTYEQYF
>TRBV5-1|TRBJ1-1|NA|NA
TGCGCCAGCAGCGGGGCGGGGGGGAACACTGAAGCTTTCTTT
CASSGAGGNTEAFF
>TRBV5-4|TRBJ2-5|TRBD1|NA
TGTGCCAGCAGCTTGGGGACAGGGCAAGAGACCCAGTACTTC
CASSLGTGQETQYF
>TRBV9|TRBJ2-2|TRBD2|NA
TGTGCCAGCAGCGTAACTAGCGCCGGGGAGCTGTTTTTT
CASSVTSAGELFF
>TRBV29-1|TRBJ2-1|NA|once
TGCAGCGTTCCGGCCATACTACAGGGTGAGCAGTTCTTC
CSVPAILQGEQFF
>TRBV28|TRBJ1-2|TRBD1|NA
TGTGCCAGCCAAAACCCAGGGGGTGGTGGCTACACCTTC
CASQNPGGGGYTF
>TRBV6-5|TRBJ2-1|NA|NA
TGTGCCAGCAGACCCGGGGGAGTACAGTACAATGAGCAGTTCTTC
CASRPGGVQYNEQFF
>TRBV4-1|TRBJ1-2|TRBD1|NA
TGCGCCAGCAGCCAAGGACAGGGGGCGGCAGGCTATGGCTACACCTTC
CASSQGQGAAGYGYTF
>TRBV5-1|TRBJ2-1|NA|NA
TGCGCCAGCAGTCCTCCTTTAGCGGCCGCTTACAATGAGCAGTTCTTC
CASSPPLAAAYNEQFF
>TRBV6-5|TRBJ2-7|TRBD1|NA
TGTGCCAGCATGGGACAGACCTCCTACGAGCAGTACTTC
CASMGQTSYEQYF
>TRBV5-1|TRBJ2-7|TRBD2|once
TGCGCCAGCAGCTTTTCTAGCGGGGCCCTCGGGTACGAGCAGTACTTC
CASSFSSGALGYEQYF
>TRBV2|TRBJ1-1|NA|NA
TGTGCCAGCACTAGGGGGAGGAACACTGAAGCTTTCTTT
CASTRGRNTEAFF
>TRBV29-1|TRBJ2-7|TRBD1|NA
TGCAGCGCCCGGGACAGGGGCATCGGCTACGAGCAGTACTTC
CSARDRGIGYEQYF
>TRBV7-9|TRBJ2-1|TRBD1|NA
TGTGCCAGCAGCTTAGGATCAGTGAGACAGGGGGGTTGGAGAGAGCAGTTCTTC
CASSLGSVRQGGWREQFF
>TRBV9|TRBJ1-5|NA|NA
TGTGCCAGCAGCGTAGACCCGGGGGGAAATCAGCCCCAGCATTTT
CASSVDPGGNQPQHF
>TRBV6-6|TRBJ2-3|NA|NA
TGTGCCAGCGGCTCCGGGGGTGGAGATACGCAGTATTTT
CASGSGGGDTQYF
>TRBV11-2|TRBJ1-3|TRBD1|NA
TGTGCCAGCAGCCGACAGGGGGCTTCGGCTGGAAACACCATATATTTT
CASSRQGASAGNTIYF
>TRBV5-4|TRBJ2-2|TRBD1|few
TGTGCCAGCAGCTCGCGGACAGGGCGCGACACCGGGGAGCTGTTTTTT
CASSSRTGRDTGELFF
>TRBV14|TRBJ1-6|TRBD1|NA
TGTGCCAGCCTCCATGAGGACAGGACCAAGTCCTATAATTCACCCCTCCACTTT
CASLHEDRTKSYNSPLHF
>TRBV4-2|TRBJ2-1|TRBD2|once
TGTGCCAGCAGCCAAGTTGAGAGTAGCGGGGCCTACAATGAGCAGTTCTTC
CASSQVESSGAYNEQFF
>TRBV5-6|TRBJ1-6|NA|NA
TGTGCCAGCAGCTCCGATAGAAGATATAATTCACCCCTCCACTTT
CASSSDRRYNSPLHF
>TRBV3-1/TRBV3-2|TRBJ2-3|TRBD2|once
TGTGCCAGCAGCCCAGGACTAGCCTCAGATACGCAGTATTTT
CASSPGLASDTQYF
>TRBV2|TRBJ2-1|TRBD2|NA
TGTGCCACCCCTCCCCGGGGCGGGAGTGGTAGTGAGCAGTTCTTC
CATPPRGGSGSEQFF
>TRBV7-9|TRBJ2-1|NA|NA
TGTGCCAGCATCTCTATAGCGGCTGTTTGGGGGAATGAGCAGTTCTTC
CASISIAAVWGNEQFF
>TRBV27|TRBJ2-7|NA|NA
TGTGCCAGCGGTAAAACGCGGGGTCCCTACGAGCAGTACTTC
CASGKTRGPYEQYF
>TRBV14|TRBJ2-1|NA|NA
TGTGCCAGCAGCCATCCGATGAGCTCCTACAATGAGCAGTTCTTC
CASSHPMSSYNEQFF
>TRBV3-1/TRBV3-2|TRBJ2-7|TRBD1|NA
TGTGCCAGCAGCCCTCGACAGGGGTGGGAGCAGTACTTC
CASSPRQGWEQYF
>TRBV5-1|TRBJ2-7|TRBD1|once
TGCGCCAGCAGCTTGGCGACAGGGGGCTACGAGCAGTACTTC
CASSLATGGYEQYF
>TRBV7-2|TRBJ2-1|TRBD2|NA
TGTGCCAGCAGCTTAACGACTAGCGGGAGGGCCGAGCAGTTCTTC
CASSLTTSGRAEQFF
>TRBV5-4|TRBJ1-2|NA|once
TGTGCCAGCAGTCGTACAGGGTCGGGTGTCGGCTACACCTTC
CASSRTGSGVGYTF
>TRBV29-1|TRBJ2-1|NA|NA
TGCAGCGTTGAAGAGACTAGTAGCGATGAGCAGTTCTTC
CSVEETSSDEQFF
>TRBV27|TRBJ1-6|NA|NA
TGTGCCAGCAGTTCAAGACAGCTCTATAATTCACCCCTCCACTTT
CASSSRQLYNSPLHF
>TRBV5-8|TRBJ1-2|NA|NA
TGTGCCAGCAGCGTCACCGGACAGAACTATGGCTACACCTTC
CASSVTGQNYGYTF
>TRBV5-4|TRBJ1-4|TRBD1|NA
TGTGCCAGCAGCTTGGGCCCGACAGGGGAAAAACTGTTTTTT
CASSLGPTGEKLFF
>TRBV5-6|TRBJ2-7|TRBD1|NA
TGTGCCAGCAGCTTGGGGGGACAGATACCCTACGAGCAGTACTTC
CASSLGGQIPYEQYF
>TRBV3-1/TRBV3-2|TRBJ1-3|NA|NA
TGTGCCAGCAGCCGGGGCCCTAATAACTCTGGAAACACCATATATTTT
CASSRGPNNSGNTIYF
>TRBV4-1|TRBJ1-4|NA|NA
TGCGCCAGCAGCCCCAGGCCCAATCCGAATGAAAAACTGTTTTTT
CASSPRPNPNEKLFF
>TRBV27|TRBJ1-4|NA|NA
TGTGCCAGCAGTTTATGGGGGAGGGGTGAAAAACTGTTTTTT
CASSLWGRGEKLFF
>TRBV7-9|TRBJ2-1|TRBD1|NA
TGTGCCAGCAACTACGGGACAGGCTACAATGAGCAGTTCTTC
CASNYGTGYNEQFF
>TRBV18|TRBJ1-5|TRBD1|NA
TGTGCCAGCTCACCACAGGACAGGGTACAACCCCAGCATTTT
CASSPQDRVQPQHF
>TRBV5-4|TRBJ2-1|TRBD2|NA
TGTGCCAGCAGTCCCGCAATAGCGGGGGAGGGTGAGCAGTTCTTC
CASSPAIAGEGEQFF
>TRBV11-2|TRBJ2-5|TRBD2|NA
TGTGCCAGCAGACGGAACGGGGCTAGCGGGAGCGAGACCCAGTACTTC
CASRRNGASGSETQYF
>TRBV3-1/TRBV3-2|TRBJ1-1|TRBD1|NA
TGTGCCAGCAGTTTGACAGGGGGCACTGAAGCTTTCTTT
CASSLTGGTEAFF
>TRBV7-8|TRBJ2-2|TRBD1|NA
TGTGCCAGCAGCTCCGGGACAGGGCGAGTCGGGGAGCTGTTTTTT
CASSSGTGRVGELFF
>TRBV19|TRBJ1-4|NA|once
TGTGCCAGCGAAACCGTCCGAGGAAGAACTAATGAAAAACTGTTTTTT
CASETVRGRTNEKLFF
>TRBV12-5|TRBJ1-3|NA|NA
TGTGCTAGTGGTTTGGTAATCGGTGCCTCCTCTGGAAACACCATATATTTT
CASGLVIGASSGNTIYF
>TRBV15|TRBJ1-6|NA|NA
TGTGCCACCAGCGGACTGATCAATTCACCCCTCCACTTT
CATSGLINSPLHF